The T cell receptor beta chain under discussion was sequenced for a study of immune characterization of retroperitoneal liposarcoma. The CDR3 totals 13 residues. Germline V gene sequence: CDR1 MNHEY, CDR2 SMNVEV (reference sequence). TCRdb reprocessed the PCR reads via MiXCR and lists one record per CDR3 protein. The sample carries 15,000 or so distinct CDR3 sequences, roughly 44% recorded once. The V and J genes are TRBV27 and TRBJ2-1, with D perhaps matching TRBD2 (6 bases). The tail of the sequence fits TRBJ2-7 better, so the J call may be wrong. The sample consisted of tumor tissue. The clonotype originates from a female donor with retroperitoneal liposarcoma. In DNA form, the CDR3 reads TGTGCCAGCAGTTTAAAACCGGGACTGGAGCAGTACTTC. Its protein product is CASSLKPGLEQYF.